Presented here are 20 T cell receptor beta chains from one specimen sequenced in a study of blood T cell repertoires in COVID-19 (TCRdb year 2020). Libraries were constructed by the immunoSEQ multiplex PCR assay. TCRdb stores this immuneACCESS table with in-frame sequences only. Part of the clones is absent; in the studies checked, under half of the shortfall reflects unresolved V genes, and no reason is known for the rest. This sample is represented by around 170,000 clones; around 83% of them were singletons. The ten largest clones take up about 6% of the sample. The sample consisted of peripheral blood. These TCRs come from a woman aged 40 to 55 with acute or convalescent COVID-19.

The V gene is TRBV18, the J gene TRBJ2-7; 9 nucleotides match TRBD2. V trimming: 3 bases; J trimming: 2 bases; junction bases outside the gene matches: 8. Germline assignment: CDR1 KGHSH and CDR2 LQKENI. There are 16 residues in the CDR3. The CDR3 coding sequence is TGTGCCAGCTCACCCGGACTAGCGCAGGGCACCTACGAGCAGTACTTC. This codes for CASSPGLAQGTYEQYF.

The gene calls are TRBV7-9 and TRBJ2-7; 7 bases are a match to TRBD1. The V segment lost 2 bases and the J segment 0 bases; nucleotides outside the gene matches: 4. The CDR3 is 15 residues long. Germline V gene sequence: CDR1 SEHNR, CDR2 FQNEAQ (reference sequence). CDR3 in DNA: TGTGCCAGCAGCTTAACGGGACAGACCTCCTACGAGCAGTACTTC. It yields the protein CASSLTGQTSYEQYF.

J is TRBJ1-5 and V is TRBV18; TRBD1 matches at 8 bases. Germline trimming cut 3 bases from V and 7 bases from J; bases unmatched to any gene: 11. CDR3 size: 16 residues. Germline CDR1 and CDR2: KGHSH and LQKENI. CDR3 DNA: TGTGCCAGCTCACCCTCAGGTTCAGGGGGCGAGCAGCCCCAGCATTTT. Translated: CASSPSGSGGEQPQHF. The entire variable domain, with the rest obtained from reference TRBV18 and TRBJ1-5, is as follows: NAGVMQNPRHLVRRRGQEARLRCSPMKGHSHVYWYRQLPEEGLKFMVYLQKENIIDESGMPKERFSAEFPKEGPSILRIQQVVRGDSAAYFCASSPSGSGGEQPQHFGDGTRLSIL.

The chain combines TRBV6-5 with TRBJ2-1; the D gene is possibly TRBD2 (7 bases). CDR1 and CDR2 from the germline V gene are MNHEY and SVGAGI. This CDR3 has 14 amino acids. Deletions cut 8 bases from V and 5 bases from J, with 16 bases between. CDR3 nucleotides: TGTGCCAGCCGGGGGGCCGGGGGAAACAATGAGCAGTTCTTC. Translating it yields CASRGAGGNNEQFF.

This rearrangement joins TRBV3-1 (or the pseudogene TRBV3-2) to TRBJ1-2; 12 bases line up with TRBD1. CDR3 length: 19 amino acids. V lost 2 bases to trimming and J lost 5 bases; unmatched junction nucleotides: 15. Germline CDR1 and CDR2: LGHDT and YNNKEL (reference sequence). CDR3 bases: TGTGCCAGCAGCCAATCCTCCGGGACAGGGGGCGCGGGGGGGTATGGCTACACCTTC. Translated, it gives CASSQSSGTGGAGGYGYTF.

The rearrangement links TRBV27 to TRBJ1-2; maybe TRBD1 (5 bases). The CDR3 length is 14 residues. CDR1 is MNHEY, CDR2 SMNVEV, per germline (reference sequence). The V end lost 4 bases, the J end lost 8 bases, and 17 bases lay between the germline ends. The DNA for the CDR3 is TGTGCCAGCAGTTCTGGACACACCACATTCGGCTACACCTTC. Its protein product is CASSSGHTTFGYTF.

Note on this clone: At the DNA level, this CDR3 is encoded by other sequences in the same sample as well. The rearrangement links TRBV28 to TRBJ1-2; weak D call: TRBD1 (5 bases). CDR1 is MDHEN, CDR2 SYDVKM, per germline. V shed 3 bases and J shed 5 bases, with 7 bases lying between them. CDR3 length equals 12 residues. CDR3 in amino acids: CASSLAGYGYTF. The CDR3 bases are TGTGCCAGCAGTTTGGCAGGGTATGGCTACACCTTC.

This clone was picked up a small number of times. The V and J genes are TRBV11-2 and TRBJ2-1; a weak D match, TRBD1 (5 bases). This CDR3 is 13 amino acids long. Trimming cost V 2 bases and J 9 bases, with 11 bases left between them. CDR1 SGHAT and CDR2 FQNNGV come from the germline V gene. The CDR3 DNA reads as TGTGCCAGCAGCTTATCCTGGGGCGGTGAGCAGTTCTTC. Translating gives CASSLSWGGEQFF.

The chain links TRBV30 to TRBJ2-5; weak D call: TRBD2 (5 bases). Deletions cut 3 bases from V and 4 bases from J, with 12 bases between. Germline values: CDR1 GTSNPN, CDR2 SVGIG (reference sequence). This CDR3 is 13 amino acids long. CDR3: CAWSRLAGETQYF. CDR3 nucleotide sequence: TGTGCCTGGAGCCGGCTAGCAGGAGAGACCCAGTACTTC.

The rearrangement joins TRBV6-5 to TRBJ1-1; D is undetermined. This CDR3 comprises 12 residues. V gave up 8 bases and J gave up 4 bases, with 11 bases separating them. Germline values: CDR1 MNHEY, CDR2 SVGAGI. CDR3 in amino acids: CASGEGGTEAFF. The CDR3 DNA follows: TGTGCCAGCGGAGAGGGAGGCACTGAAGCTTTCTTT.

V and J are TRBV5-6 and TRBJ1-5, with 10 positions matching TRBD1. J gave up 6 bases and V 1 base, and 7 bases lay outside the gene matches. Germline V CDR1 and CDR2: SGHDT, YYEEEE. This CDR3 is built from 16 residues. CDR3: CASSLWTGGVGQPQHF. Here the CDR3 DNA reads TGTGCCAGCAGCTTGTGGACAGGGGGGGTTGGTCAGCCCCAGCATTTT.

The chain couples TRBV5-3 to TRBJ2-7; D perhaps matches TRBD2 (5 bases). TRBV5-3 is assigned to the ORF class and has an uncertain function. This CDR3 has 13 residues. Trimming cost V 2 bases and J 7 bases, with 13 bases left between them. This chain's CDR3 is CARSLGTPGEQYF. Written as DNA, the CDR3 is TGTGCCAGAAGCTTAGGAACCCCGGGGGAGCAGTACTTC.

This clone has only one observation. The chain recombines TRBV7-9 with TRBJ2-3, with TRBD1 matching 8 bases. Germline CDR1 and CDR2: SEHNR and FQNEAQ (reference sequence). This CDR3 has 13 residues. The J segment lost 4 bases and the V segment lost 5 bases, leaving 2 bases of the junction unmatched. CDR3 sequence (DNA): TGTGCCAGCAGCCTGACAGGGGCAGATACGCAGTATTTT. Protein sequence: CASSLTGADTQYF.

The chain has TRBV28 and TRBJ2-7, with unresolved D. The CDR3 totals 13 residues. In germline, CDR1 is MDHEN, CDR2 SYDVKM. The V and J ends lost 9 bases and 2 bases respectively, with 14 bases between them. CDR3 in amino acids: CASQSPIPYEQYF. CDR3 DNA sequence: TGTGCCAGTCAATCCCCAATTCCCTACGAGCAGTACTTC.

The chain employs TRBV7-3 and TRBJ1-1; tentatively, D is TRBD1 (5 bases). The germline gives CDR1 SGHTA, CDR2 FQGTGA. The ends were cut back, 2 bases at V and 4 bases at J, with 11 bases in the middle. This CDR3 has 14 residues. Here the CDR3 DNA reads TGTGCCAGCAGCTTACGGGGGGTCGGCACTGAAGCTTTCTTT. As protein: CASSLRGVGTEAFF.

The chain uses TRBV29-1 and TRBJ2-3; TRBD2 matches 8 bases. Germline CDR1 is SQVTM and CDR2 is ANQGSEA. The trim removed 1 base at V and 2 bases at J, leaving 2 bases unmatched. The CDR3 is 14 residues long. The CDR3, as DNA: TGCAGCGTTGAAGTAGCGGGAATCACAGATACGCAGTATTTT. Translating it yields CSVEVAGITDTQYF.

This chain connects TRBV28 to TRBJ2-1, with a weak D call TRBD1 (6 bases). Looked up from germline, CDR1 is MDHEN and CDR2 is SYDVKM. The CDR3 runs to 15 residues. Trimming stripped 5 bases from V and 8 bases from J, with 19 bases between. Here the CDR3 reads CASSPRGEGVDEQFF. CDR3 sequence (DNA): TGTGCCAGCAGTCCCCGGGGCGAGGGGGTCGATGAGCAGTTCTTC.

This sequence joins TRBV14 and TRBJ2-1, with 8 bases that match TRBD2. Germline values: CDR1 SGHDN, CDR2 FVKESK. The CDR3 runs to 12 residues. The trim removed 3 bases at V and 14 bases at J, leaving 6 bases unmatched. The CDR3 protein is CASSQAGTREFF. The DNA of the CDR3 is TGTGCCAGCAGCCAGGCCGGGACTAGGGAGTTCTTC.

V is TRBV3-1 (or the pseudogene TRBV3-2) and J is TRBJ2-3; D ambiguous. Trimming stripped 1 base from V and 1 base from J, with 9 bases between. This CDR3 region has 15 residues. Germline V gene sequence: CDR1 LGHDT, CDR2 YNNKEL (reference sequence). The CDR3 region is CASSQVRLRTDTQYF. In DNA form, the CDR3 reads TGTGCCAGCAGCCAAGTTCGACTGCGCACAGATACGCAGTATTTT.

CDR3 sequence reads: CASSTGTSLYNEQFF. DNA of the CDR3: TGTGCCAGCAGCACCGGGACTAGCCTTTACAATGAGCAGTTCTTC. The chain couples TRBV27 to TRBJ2-1, with TRBD2 identical over 9 bases. V dropped 6 bases and J dropped 4; count of bases not matched to a gene: 7. CDR3 length: 15 residues. Germline V gene lookup returns CDR1 MNHEY and CDR2 SMNVEV (reference sequence).